This T cell receptor beta chain was sequenced during a study of human T cells and chemical hapten exposure. In the study overall: While the approximately 24-week study was under way, patients received diphenylcyclopropenone on the scalp every week. Variability of per-sample TCR yields stemmed mainly from small differences in pooled library volume.

The CDR3 loop spans 16 amino acids. V was clipped by 5 bases and J by 0 bases, with 14 bases between them. Germline values: CDR1 SGHTA, CDR2 FQGNSA. Time point reported: pre-sensitization, week 0. Treatment: therapeutic diphenylcyclopropenone sensitization with weekly scalp DPC. Alopecia patients between 18 and 70 years old and suitable for DPC were used as donors. TCRdb independently ran MiXCR on the RACE reads; one entry per CDR3 protein. The sample records fewer than 350,000 distinct CDR3 sequences, over 7.5% being singletons. The chain couples TRBV7-2 to TRBJ2-4; D is perhaps TRBD2 (5 bases). The receptor was isolated from a man between 18 and 29 years old with alopecia areata. Some clones in this sample may be carry-over from other donors' samples. The sample here was whole blood, taken in connection with sensitization to the hapten diphenylcyclopropenone (DPC). CDR3 amino acids: CASSHLDGEAKNIQYF. The CDR3 region has the DNA TGTGCCAGCAGCCACTTGGACGGGGAAGCCAAAAACATTCAGTACTTC.